This T cell receptor beta chain was identified in a study of T cell repertoires in cytomegalovirus infection. Study-wide context: Public TCR beta signature analysis indicated the presence of both CMV infection and matching HLA type. Findings and limits, study-wide: HLA-C-restricted CMV-specific TCR beta clonotypes were dominant in the ex vivo response.

Ten or more counts support this clonotype. Its antigen is undetermined. TCRdb independently ran MiXCR on the reads; one entry per CDR3 protein. Here the sample spans about 470,000 distinct CDR3 sequences, approximately 40% being singletons. This clonotype originated in a human donor in good health (CMV status not recorded). Some clones in this sample may be carry-over from other donors' samples. This sample comprised cultured PBMCs, obtained from culture after CMV antigen stimulation.

CDR3 sequence (DNA): TGTGCCAGCAGCTTAGGGGGGGCGTCAGATACGCAGTATTTT. Translating it yields CASSLGGASDTQYF. The chain has TRBV7-2 and TRBJ2-3, with D perhaps being TRBD1 or TRBD2 (6 bases each). Deletions cut 1 base from V and 4 bases from J, with 9 bases between. Germline V lookup: CDR1 SGHTA, CDR2 FQGNSA. This CDR3 is built from 14 residues.